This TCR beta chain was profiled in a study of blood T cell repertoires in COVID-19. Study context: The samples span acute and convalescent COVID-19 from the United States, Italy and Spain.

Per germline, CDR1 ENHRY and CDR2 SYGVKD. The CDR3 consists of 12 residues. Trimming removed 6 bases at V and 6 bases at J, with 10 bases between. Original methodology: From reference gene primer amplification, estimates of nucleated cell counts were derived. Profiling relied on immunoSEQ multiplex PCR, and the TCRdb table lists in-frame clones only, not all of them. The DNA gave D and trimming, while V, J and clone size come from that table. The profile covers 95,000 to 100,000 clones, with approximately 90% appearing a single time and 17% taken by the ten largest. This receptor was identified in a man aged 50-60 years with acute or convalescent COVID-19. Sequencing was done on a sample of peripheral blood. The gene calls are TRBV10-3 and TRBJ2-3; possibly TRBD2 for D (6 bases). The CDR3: CAISPRGDTQYF. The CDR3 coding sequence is TGTGCCATCAGCCCCCGGGGGGATACGCAGTATTTT.